A selection of T cell receptor beta chains follows, all from one sample in a study of blood T cells in healthy people across ages. TCRdb analysed the 5' RACE reads with MiXCR anew, one entry per CDR3 protein. Of about 780,000 distinct CDR3 sequences in the sample, about 42% were seen once. The sequencing sample was made of blood. These receptors originate from an elderly man in good health. Each CDR3 is given with its conserved first and last residue. A D gene is named only where the DNA matches it firmly. Only part of the rows carry a size: once, few, many, or a class if the clone is expanded.

V gene	D gene	J gene	clone size	CDR3 DNA	CDR3 protein
TRBV28	TRBD2	TRBJ2-1	few	TGTGCCAGCAGAGCGGGAGGGGATAATGAGCAGTTCTTC	CASRAGGDNEQFF
TRBV6-6	.	TRBJ1-5	.	TGTGCCAGCAGTAACCCCAAGGGATTGCGCGATCAGCCCCAGCATTTT	CASSNPKGLRDQPQHF
TRBV20-1	TRBD2	TRBJ2-1	few	TGCAGTGCTAGGACCGGGACTAGCGGGAGCAGTGAGCAGTTCTTC	CSARTGTSGSSEQFF
TRBV6-4	TRBD2	TRBJ2-6	.	TGTGCCAGCAGTGACTCGAGCGGGAGTGGGGCCAACGTCCTGACTTTC	CASSDSSGSGANVLTF
TRBV7-2	.	TRBJ2-4	.	TGTGCCAGCGGCCAAGGAGTAGCCAAAAACATTCAGTACTTC	CASGQGVAKNIQYF
TRBV24-1	.	TRBJ1-1	.	TGTGCCACCAGTCGGACCCCCTACACTGAAGCTTTCTTT	CATSRTPYTEAFF
TRBV5-1	TRBD2	TRBJ2-1	.	TGCGCCAGCAGCCCCAGGGCCATTATGGTTAGGAGCGGGAGGTCTGAGGATGAGCAGTTCTTC	CASSPRAIMVRSGRSEDEQFF
TRBV19	TRBD2	TRBJ2-1	.	TGTGCCAGTAGTATGAAGGGACTAGTAGGACCGAGCTCCTACAATGAGCAGTTATTC	CASSMKGLVGPSSYNEQLF
TRBV12-3/TRBV12-4	.	TRBJ1-4	.	TGTGCCAGCAGTTTAGTGGCAGGAGTAGAAAAACTGTTTTTT	CASSLVAGVEKLFF
TRBV5-1	.	TRBJ1-2	.	TGCGCCAGCAGCCCTCACAGGGATGGCTGCACCTTC	CASSPHRDGCTF
TRBV28	TRBD1	TRBJ1-4	.	TGTGCCAGCAGTCGAGGGGACAGAGAAAAACTGTTTTTT	CASSRGDREKLFF
TRBV9	.	TRBJ2-1	.	TGTGCCAGCAGCGTTCAGGAGTTCTACAATGAGCAGTTCTTC	CASSVQEFYNEQFF
TRBV11-1	TRBD2	TRBJ2-1	few	TGTGCCAGCAGCTTAGGAGGGACTAGCAGCGGTGAGCAGTTCTTC	CASSLGGTSSGEQFF
TRBV11-2	.	TRBJ2-3	.	TGTGCCAGCAGCTTATGGTTACAAGATACGCAGTATTTT	CASSLWLQDTQYF
TRBV7-9	.	TRBJ1-1	many	TGTGCCAGCAGACTAGTCCAGAACACTGAAGCTTTCTTT	CASRLVQNTEAFF
TRBV20-1	TRBD2	TRBJ2-5	.	TGCAGTGCTAGTACAGTCCCAGCGGGAGGGCATGATGAGCAGTACTTC	CSASTVPAGGHDEQYF
TRBV28	TRBD2	TRBJ2-5	few	TGTGCCAGCAGTGGAGGTTCTAGCGGGAGTATCGAGACCCAGTACTTC	CASSGGSSGSIETQYF
TRBV9	.	TRBJ2-2	.	TGTGCCAGCAGCGTAGTTGTAGCGGTGAACACCGGGGAGCTGTTTTTT	CASSVVVAVNTGELFF
TRBV2	TRBD1	TRBJ2-1	.	TGTGCCAGCTTGGGCCCATGGGGACAGGGGGCCAATGAGCAGTTCTTC	CASLGPWGQGANEQFF
TRBV27	.	TRBJ2-4	.	TGTACCAGCAGCACCGAGCAGCGCAAAAACATTCAGTACTTC	CTSSTEQRKNIQYF
TRBV12-3/TRBV12-4	.	TRBJ2-1	.	TGTGCCAGCAGTTTAAGGGCGGTGCTAGCCGACAATGAGCAGTTCTTC	CASSLRAVLADNEQFF
TRBV5-1	.	TRBJ2-7	.	TGCGCCAGCAGCCTCACCGGGACGGAGAACGAGCAGTACTTC	CASSLTGTENEQYF
TRBV12-3/TRBV12-4	TRBD1	TRBJ1-5	.	TGTGCCAGCAGAAGGACAGGGGGAGAGGCTCAGCCCCAGCATTTT	CASRRTGGEAQPQHF
TRBV28	TRBD1	TRBJ2-5	few	TGTGCCAGCAGTTCGTCGGGACAGGGGGCGGAGACCCAGTACTTC	CASSSSGQGAETQYF
TRBV6-5	.	TRBJ2-7	many	TGTGCCAGCAGTTACGGGGGACCCCCCGGGTACGAGCAGTACTTC	CASSYGGPPGYEQYF
TRBV4-2	TRBD1	TRBJ2-2	.	TGTGCCAGCAGCCAAGTGGGCCAGGGGGCTACCGGGGAGCTGTTTTTT	CASSQVGQGATGELFF
TRBV12-3/TRBV12-4	.	TRBJ2-7	.	TGTGCCAGCAGTTTAGCGCGCGCCAATCAGGCGTACAATGAGCAGTACTTC	CASSLARANQAYNEQYF
TRBV9	.	TRBJ2-5	few	TGTGCCAGCAGCGTTAGTGTGCGGTACTTC	CASSVSVRYF
TRBV6-1	.	TRBJ1-4	.	TGTGCCGGCAGTCGCGGGAGACACAACACGGCAACTAATGAAAAACTGTTTTTT	CAGSRGRHNTATNEKLFF
TRBV6-2/TRBV6-3	.	TRBJ1-1	.	TGTGCCAGCAGTTACCGTTGGACCGGACCCGGCACTGAAGCTTTCTTT	CASSYRWTGPGTEAFF
TRBV5-1	TRBD1	TRBJ2-1	many	TGCGCCAGCAGCAGATCCGGGACAGGGGGACTGAATGAGCAGTTCTTC	CASSRSGTGGLNEQFF
TRBV20-1	.	TRBJ2-1	few	TGCAGTGCTAGAGTCGGGGGTCGGGACAATGAGCAGTTCTTC	CSARVGGRDNEQFF
TRBV27	TRBD1	TRBJ1-6	many	TGTGCCAGCAGCCTAAATACAGGGGCACGGCCGGATTCACCCCTCCACTTT	CASSLNTGARPDSPLHF
TRBV7-2	TRBD1	TRBJ2-1	few	TGTGCCAGCAGCCCCCAATCGGGACAGGGGCTTCATGAGCAGTTCTTC	CASSPQSGQGLHEQFF
TRBV27	TRBD1	TRBJ2-7	.	TGTGCCAGCAGTTTTCCCGGGACAGGTAACAATGAGCAGTACTTC	CASSFPGTGNNEQYF
TRBV12-3/TRBV12-4	.	TRBJ1-1	few	TGTGCCAGCAGTTCAATCATCCTCAGGGGAAACGCTTTCTTT	CASSSIILRGNAFF
TRBV21-1	.	TRBJ1-5	.	TGTGCCAGTTGCCGGGACCGTGGGCTAAATCAGCCCCAGCATTTT	CASCRDRGLNQPQHF
TRBV27	.	TRBJ2-1	few	TGTGCCAGCAGCAACAAGTCCCCGGCATCGTACAATGAGCAGTTCTTC	CASSNKSPASYNEQFF
TRBV3-1	.	TRBJ1-5	few	TGTGCCAGCAGCCAAGGTCGGTATCAGCCCCAGCATTTT	CASSQGRYQPQHF
TRBV7-9	.	TRBJ1-2	.	TGTGCCAGCAGCCCCCTAAACAGGGAATTAGGCTATGGCTACACCTTC	CASSPLNRELGYGYTF
TRBV7-2	TRBD2	TRBJ2-3	many	TGTGCCAGCAGCATTAGCGGGAGAGTAGATACGCAGTATTTT	CASSISGRVDTQYF
TRBV20-1	.	TRBJ2-5	.	TGCAGTGCTAGAGATCCGGTTGGGACCCAGTACTTC	CSARDPVGTQYF
TRBV10-3	.	TRBJ2-1	.	TGTGCCATCACTCGGAACGCCGGGGACAATGAGCAGTTCTTC	CAITRNAGDNEQFF
TRBV4-3	.	TRBJ2-3	.	TGCGCCAGCAGCCAAGAAGGGGACACCGCTAGGTATTTT	CASSQEGDTARYF
TRBV5-1	.	TRBJ2-7	few	TGCGCCAGCAGCCTAAACACGAGAGGGGAGCAGTACTTC	CASSLNTRGEQYF
TRBV18	TRBD1	TRBJ2-4	.	TGTGCCAGCTCGCCACAGGGGGCTAGAAACATTCAGTACTTC	CASSPQGARNIQYF
TRBV7-2	TRBD2	TRBJ2-1	.	TGTGCCAGCAGCCATCTAGCGGGGGGGCTAGGTGGGAATGAGCAGTTCTTC	CASSHLAGGLGGNEQFF
TRBV10-3	TRBD2	TRBJ2-4	.	TGTGCCATCAACAAAGAGACTAGCGGGGGAGGAGAGCAGTACTTC	CAINKETSGGGEQYF